This TCR beta chain appears in the sequencing data of a study of identical twins. Study findings and constraints: While abundant cord blood beta clonotypes carried fewer insertions, memory repertoires showed no such pattern.

TCRdb fed the 5' RACE reads into MiXCR, producing one record per CDR3 protein. The data show hundreds of thousands of distinct CDR3 sequences, over 20% seen once. The CDR3 is 14 amino acids. The germline gives CDR1 DFQATT, CDR2 SNEGSKA (reference sequence). J lost 4 bases, V lost 2 bases, and 6 bases had no gene match. As concerns this clonotype: Antigen: not known.

These same records also appear under a second study, on T cells expressing NK-cell markers. That source notes: Several experiments confined sorting to alpha-beta TCR T cells with an anti-gamma-delta TCR antibody.

Sequencing was performed on PBMCs. This chain links TRBV20-1 with TRBJ1-1; TRBD1 matches at 8 bases. This receptor was identified in a woman aged 18-30 years in good health. The CDR3 sequence is CSARLTGGVTEAFF. The CDR3 DNA sequence: TGCAGTGCTAGACTAACAGGGGGAGTCACTGAAGCTTTCTTT.